The 5 T cell receptor beta chains below were found in one sample sequenced in a study of cytomegalovirus exposure and HLA in healthy donors. PCR was performed using 60 Vbeta and 13 Jbeta primers. This table comes from immunoSEQ multiplex PCR, and its TCRdb copy is limited to in-frame clones, with some not included. The sample lists around 140,000 clones, around nine tenths seen once, with less than 5.5% in the top ten. What was sequenced was PBMCs. The receptors were gathered from a woman under 40 in good health and CMV-seronegative.

Only a few counts were recorded for this clone. V and J are TRBV6-6 and TRBJ2-1, with 7 bases identical to TRBD2. CDR3 length equals 15 residues. The V gene's germline CDR1 is MNHNY and CDR2 SVGAGI (reference sequence). The ends lost 7 bases at V and 2 bases at J; junction bases unmatched: 8. CDR3 sequence (DNA): TGTGCCAGCACCCTACGGGGGACTACCTACAATGAGCAGTTCTTC. Translated: CASTLRGTTYNEQFF.

This clone was recorded a few times. This chain uses TRBV4-3 with TRBJ2-6, with 7 bases that match TRBD1. This CDR3 has 18 residues. Per germline, CDR1 LGHNA and CDR2 YSLEER. With V trimmed by 3 bases and J by 0 bases, 8 bases remained unmatched. In DNA form, the CDR3 reads TGCGCCAGCAGCCACGACAGGGAGTATTTCTCTGGGGCCAACGTCCTGACTTTC. Translated, it gives CASSHDREYFSGANVLTF.

The rearrangement uses TRBV30 and TRBJ2-7; tentative D call: TRBD1 (6 bases). There are 13 residues in the CDR3. The germline V and J ends were trimmed by 4 bases and 3 bases, with 13 bases remaining between them. Germline V CDR1 and CDR2: GTSNPN, SVGIG (reference sequence). CDR3 sequence reads: CAWTSQDSYEQYF. CDR3 sequence (DNA): TGTGCCTGGACCTCTCAGGACAGCTACGAGCAGTACTTC.

The chain combines TRBV27 with TRBJ2-3; 7 bases fit TRBD2. The CDR3 has 15 amino acids. CDR1 is MNHEY and CDR2 is SMNVEV in the germline V gene (reference sequence). The V gene end was trimmed by 6 bases and the J gene end by 0 bases; junction bases not matched to a gene: 6. As DNA, the CDR3 is TGTGCCAGCAGGTATCTAGCGGCTAGCACAGATACGCAGTATTTT. It codes for CASRYLAASTDTQYF.

The V gene is TRBV5-1, the J gene TRBJ2-5; D might be TRBD1 (5 bases). Germline assignment: CDR1 SGHRS and CDR2 YFSETQ. The V and J ends lost 0 bases and 5 bases respectively, with 14 bases between them. The CDR3 sequence is 15 residues long. For the CDR3, the DNA is TGCGCCAGCAGCTTGGCCCAGGGAAGGGGTGAGACCCAGTACTTC. It yields the protein CASSLAQGRGETQYF. The whole variable domain, filled in from reference TRBV5-1 and TRBJ2-5, reads KAGVTQTPRYLIKTRGQQVTLSCSPISGHRSVSWYQQTPGQGLQFLFEYFSETQRNKGNFPGRFSGRQFSNSRSEMNVSTLELGDSALYLCASSLAQGRGETQYFGPGTRLLVL.